This T cell receptor (beta chain) is drawn from a study of cytomegalovirus exposure and HLA in healthy donors. For the study at large: Approximately 190 million T cells yielded approximately 100 million unique TCR beta sequences, as an earlier analysis found.

Trimming took off 6 bases at V and 3 bases at J, with 18 bases between the two ends. Germline V gene lookup returns CDR1 MDHEN and CDR2 SYDVKM. This CDR3 spans 16 amino acids. As concerns this clone: Its specificity is not known.

PCR used 60 Vbeta primers and 13 Jbeta primers. The protocol was immunoSEQ multiplex PCR, while the TCRdb copy is restricted to in-frame clones and leaves out a portion. This table holds 70,000 or so clones. Findings and limits, study-wide: In a later analysis, about 17,000 TCR beta sequences were associated with HLA alleles at 0.05 false discovery rate. As was reported, the HLA-A and HLA-B alleles of most subjects were accurately predicted from TCR beta sequences.

The clonotype was recovered from a female donor in good health and CMV-seropositive. V usage is TRBV28 and J usage is TRBJ1-3; D is ambiguous. The sequenced sample consisted of PBMCs. This CDR3 reads CASSSQSLPRGNTIYF. CDR3 bases: TGTGCCAGCAGCTCACAGAGCCTGCCGCGTGGAAACACCATATATTTT. Combining the CDR3 with reference TRBV28 and TRBJ1-3 gives the whole variable domain DVKVTQSSRYLVKRTGEKVFLECVQDMDHENMFWYRQDPGLGLRLIYFSYDVKMKEKGDIPEGYSVSREKKERFSLILESASTNQTSMYLCASSSQSLPRGNTIYFGEGSWLTVV.